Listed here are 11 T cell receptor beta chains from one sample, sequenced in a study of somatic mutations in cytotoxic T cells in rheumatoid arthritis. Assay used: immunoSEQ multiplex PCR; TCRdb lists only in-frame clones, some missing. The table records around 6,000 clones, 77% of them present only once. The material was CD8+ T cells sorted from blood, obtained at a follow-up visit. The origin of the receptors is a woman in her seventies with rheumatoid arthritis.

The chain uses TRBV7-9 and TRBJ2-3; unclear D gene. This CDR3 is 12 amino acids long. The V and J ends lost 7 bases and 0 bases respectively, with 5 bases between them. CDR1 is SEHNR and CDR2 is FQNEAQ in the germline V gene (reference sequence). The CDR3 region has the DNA TGTGCCAGCACAGCTAGCACAGATACGCAGTATTTT. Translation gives CASTASTDTQYF.

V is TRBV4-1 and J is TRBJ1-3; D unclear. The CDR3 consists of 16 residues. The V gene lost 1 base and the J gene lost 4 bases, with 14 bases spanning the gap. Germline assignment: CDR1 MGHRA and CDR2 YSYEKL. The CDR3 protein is CASSQVIGRRGNTIYF. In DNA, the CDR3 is TGCGCCAGCAGCCAAGTAATCGGCAGGAGGGGAAACACCATATATTTT.

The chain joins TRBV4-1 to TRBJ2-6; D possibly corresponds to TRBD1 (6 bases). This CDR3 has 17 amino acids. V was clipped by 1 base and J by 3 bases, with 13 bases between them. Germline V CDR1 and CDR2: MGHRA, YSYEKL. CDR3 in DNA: TGCGCCAGCAGCCAAGCTGTGGGGGCGGGTGGGGCCAACGTCCTGACTTTC. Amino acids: CASSQAVGAGGANVLTF.

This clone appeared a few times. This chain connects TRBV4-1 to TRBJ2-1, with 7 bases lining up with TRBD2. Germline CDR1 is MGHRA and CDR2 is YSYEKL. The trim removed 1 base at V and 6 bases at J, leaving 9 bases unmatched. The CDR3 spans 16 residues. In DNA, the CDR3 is TGCGCCAGCAGCCAAGGGAGGACTAGTGTCAGCAATGAGCAGTTCTTC. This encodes CASSQGRTSVSNEQFF.

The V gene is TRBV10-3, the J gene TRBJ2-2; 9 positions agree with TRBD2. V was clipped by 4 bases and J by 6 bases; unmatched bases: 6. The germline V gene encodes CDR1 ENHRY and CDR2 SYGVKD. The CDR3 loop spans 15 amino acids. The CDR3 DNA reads TGTGCCATCAGTGGTGGCGGGAGGGGCGCCGGGGAGCTGTTTTTT. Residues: CAISGGGRGAGELFF.

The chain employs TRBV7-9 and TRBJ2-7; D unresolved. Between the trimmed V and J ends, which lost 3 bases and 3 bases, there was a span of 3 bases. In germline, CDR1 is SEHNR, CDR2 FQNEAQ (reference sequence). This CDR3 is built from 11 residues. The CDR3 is CASSLNYEQYF. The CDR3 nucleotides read TGTGCCAGCAGCTTGAACTACGAGCAGTACTTC.

The CDR3: CSARQGSYEQYF. For the CDR3, the DNA is TGCAGCGCCCGACAGGGTTCCTACGAGCAGTACTTC. This chain links TRBV29-1 with TRBJ2-7; 7 bases line up with TRBD1. Trimming removed 7 bases from V and 1 base from J; junction bases left unmatched: 4. This CDR3 is 12 amino acids long. CDR1 and CDR2 from the germline V gene are SQVTM and ANQGSEA.

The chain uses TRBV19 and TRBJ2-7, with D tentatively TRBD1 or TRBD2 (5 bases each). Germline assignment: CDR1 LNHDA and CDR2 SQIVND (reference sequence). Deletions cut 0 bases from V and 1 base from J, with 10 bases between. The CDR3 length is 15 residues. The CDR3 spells CASSIDLGVSYEQYF. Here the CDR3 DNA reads TGTGCCAGTAGTATAGATCTGGGGGTTTCCTACGAGCAGTACTTC.

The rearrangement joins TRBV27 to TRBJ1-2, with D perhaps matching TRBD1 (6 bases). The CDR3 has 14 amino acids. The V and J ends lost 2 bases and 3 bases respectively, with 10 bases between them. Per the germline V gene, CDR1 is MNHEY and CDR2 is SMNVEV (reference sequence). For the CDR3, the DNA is TGTGCCAGCAGTTTAAGGGGGGGGGACTATGGCTACACCTTC. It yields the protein CASSLRGGDYGYTF.

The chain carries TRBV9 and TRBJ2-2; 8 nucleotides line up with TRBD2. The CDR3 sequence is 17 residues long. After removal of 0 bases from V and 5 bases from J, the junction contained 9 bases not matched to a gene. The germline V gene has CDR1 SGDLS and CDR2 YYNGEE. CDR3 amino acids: CASSVGGAGGRTGELFF. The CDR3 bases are TGTGCCAGCAGCGTAGGCGGCGCGGGAGGAAGGACCGGGGAGCTGTTTTTT. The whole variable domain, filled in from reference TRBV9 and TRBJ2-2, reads DSGVTQTPKHLITATGQRVTLRCSPRSGDLSVYWYQQSLDQGLQFLIQYYNGEERAKGNILERFSAQQFPDLHSELNLSSLELGDSALYFCASSVGGAGGRTGELFFGEGSRLTVL.

CDR3 residues: CASSPQGNTEAFF. The CDR3 DNA follows: TGTGCCAGCAGCCCCCAGGGGAACACTGAAGCTTTCTTT. The chain links TRBV7-3 to TRBJ1-1, with D tentatively TRBD1 (5 bases). The V and J ends lost 5 bases and 1 base respectively, with 8 bases between them. The CDR3 sequence is 13 residues long. Germline loops: CDR1 SGHTA, CDR2 FQGTGA.